This entry describes one T cell receptor (beta chain). The data derive from a study of blood T cell repertoires in COVID-19. Per the authors' pipeline: Reference gene primer amplification yielded estimated nucleated cell counts. Some clones are missing from TCRdb's copy, which holds only in-frame ones; the method was immunoSEQ multiplex PCR. V, J and clone size are those of that table, while D and trimming were read from the DNA. The sample contains roughly 110,000 clones, about four fifths of which appear only once. The CDR3 sequence is 15 residues long. Germline assignment: CDR1 SGHTA and CDR2 FQGTGA. V was cut by 4 bases and J by 0 bases, with 12 bases left in between.

The TCR sequence derives from a man between 70 and 80 years old with acute or convalescent COVID-19. V gene TRBV7-3 combines with J gene TRBJ1-1, with D possibly TRBD1 on 6 matching bases. Specimen: peripheral blood. This chain's CDR3 is CASSSQQGMNTEAFF. CDR3 nucleotide sequence: TGTGCCAGCAGCTCCCAACAGGGAATGAACACTGAAGCTTTCTTT.